The 5 T cell receptor beta chains listed next were all sequenced from one sample in a study of T cells expressing NK-cell markers. TCRdb reprocessed the 5' RACE reads, keeping one entry per CDR3 protein, no DNA. Across a few hundred thousand distinct CDR3 sequences, the top ten clones capture around 4.9% of the sample. Sequencing was done on a sample of blood T cells: a sorted CD56 or NKG2C T cell subset, CD4+ or CD8+ T cells, or bulk PBMC T cells (not recorded which). The receptors were gathered from a man aged 18 to 69 in good health.

This chain links TRBV5-8 with TRBJ1-1. The CDR3 is made up of 15 amino acids. Germline V gene sequence: CDR1 SGHTS, CDR2 YDEGEE. The CDR3 is CASSEEVLMNTEAFF.

The V gene is TRBV9, the J gene TRBJ1-4; TCRdb names TRBD1, which stays unverified in the absence of DNA. Germline V gene sequence: CDR1 SGDLS, CDR2 YYNGEE. There are 14 residues in the CDR3. The CDR3 here is CASSSRGGNEKLFF.

The J gene is TRBJ2-3, the V gene TRBV20-1; no DNA is available, so the TRBD2 call from TCRdb remains unchecked. CDR3 size: 16 residues. Germline assignment: CDR1 DFQATT and CDR2 SNEGSKA (reference sequence). Here the CDR3 reads CSAGAPTSGPTDTQYF.

The CDR3 spells CASSQGQFTGANVLTF. V and J are TRBV14 and TRBJ2-6; there is no DNA to check the TCRdb D call of TRBD1. Germline CDR1 SGHDN, CDR2 FVKESK. CDR3 length: 16 amino acids.

V gene TRBV7-2 combines with J gene TRBJ2-1; TCRdb lists TRBD1, though no DNA is available to test this call. Germline V gene data show CDR1 as SGHTA and CDR2 as FQGNSA. The CDR3 has 15 amino acids. CDR3 sequence: CASSLARDGGNEQFF. The full variable domain, in which reference TRBV7-2 and TRBJ2-1 provide the parts outside the CDR3, is GAGVSQSPSNKVTEKGKDVELRCDPISGHTALYWYRQSLGQGLEFLIYFQGNSAPDKSGLPSDRFSAERTGGSVSTLTIQRTQQEDSAVYLCASSLARDGGNEQFFGPGTRLTVL.